A selection of T cell receptor beta chains follows, all from one sample in a study of early T cells in non-severe SARS-CoV-2 infection. TCRdb itself ran the 5' RACE reads through MiXCR, one entry per CDR3 protein. In the table there are tens of thousands of distinct CDR3 sequences, around 17% of which are singletons. Sequencing was performed on whole blood, taken at baseline. These TCRs come from an adult who was a healthcare worker with PCR-confirmed SARS-CoV-2 infection or an uninfected control (not recorded which). The CDR3 runs from the conserved cysteine through the conserved F or W. D genes are given only for firm matches. Clone size is not always given. Where it is, it says once, few, many or a class for expanded clones.

NA,NA,TRBJ2-1,TRBV5-1,TGCGCCAGCGGGAATGGGGGAGCTGAGCAGTTCTTC,CASGNGGAEQFF
NA,few,TRBJ2-6,TRBV20-1,TGCAGTGCTCGACCTCAGGGAGCTGGGGCCAACGTCCTGACTTTC,CSARPQGAGANVLTF
NA,NA,TRBJ1-5,TRBV20-1,TGCAGTGCAAGACAGGCCAGGGATCAGCCCCAGCATTTT,CSARQARDQPQHF
NA,few,TRBJ2-2,TRBV6-1,TGTGCCAGCAGTGAATTTCTAGAGACCGGGGAGCTGTTTTTT,CASSEFLETGELFF
TRBD2,few,TRBJ2-1,TRBV7-9,TGTGCCAGCAGCGGGCCGGGACTAGCGGTTACAAGAAGTTACAATGAGCAGTTCTTC,CASSGPGLAVTRSYNEQFF
TRBD2,few,TRBJ2-7,TRBV28,TGTGCCAGCAGTTCATTTGCTGGACTAGCGGGAGTCGAGCAGTACTTC,CASSSFAGLAGVEQYF
TRBD2,NA,TRBJ2-7,TRBV4-1,TGCGCCAGCAGCCAAGTTTCGGGCGGGAGGGCCTACGAGCAGTACTTC,CASSQVSGGRAYEQYF
NA,few,TRBJ2-7,TRBV19,TGTGCCAGTAGTATGGAACGTAACTTGTCCTACGAGCAGTACTTC,CASSMERNLSYEQYF
NA,NA,TRBJ2-3,TRBV6-2/TRBV6-3,TGTGCCAGCAGTTACATCGGGAGTACCACAGATACGCAGTATTTT,CASSYIGSTTDTQYF
NA,NA,TRBJ2-2,TRBV10-3,TGTGCCATCAGTGGTAAATTGAGAGATTACACCGGGGAGCTGTTTTTT,CAISGKLRDYTGELFF
TRBD1,many,TRBJ2-7,TRBV9,TGTGCCAGCAGCGTAGGGCGGACAGGGCTCTACGAGCAGTACTTC,CASSVGRTGLYEQYF
NA,many,TRBJ1-2,TRBV14,TGTGCCAGCAGCCAAGGGACGGCTAACTATGGCTACACCTTC,CASSQGTANYGYTF
NA,few,TRBJ1-3,TRBV20-1,TGCAGTGCTAGAGACAACCTCAGGGGAGGAAACACCATATATTTT,CSARDNLRGGNTIYF
NA,few,TRBJ1-2,TRBV7-9,TGTGCCAGCCAAGGGGACTACGGCTACACCTTC,CASQGDYGYTF
NA,many,TRBJ1-1,TRBV6-6,TGTGCCAGCAGTTACCGGACGAACACTGAAGCTTTCTTT,CASSYRTNTEAFF
NA,NA,TRBJ2-5,TRBV20-1,TGCAGTGCTAGAGGTCACAGGGCCCAAGAGACCCAGTACTTC,CSARGHRAQETQYF
TRBD2,NA,TRBJ2-5,TRBV10-3,TGTGCCACCCAACCCGACAGCGGGAGAGAGACCCAGTACTTC,CATQPDSGRETQYF
NA,few,TRBJ1-2,TRBV29-1,TGCAGCGTTGAAGGGGACTATGGCTACACCTTC,CSVEGDYGYTF
TRBD2,NA,TRBJ2-1,TRBV4-2,TGTGCCAGCAGCCAAGGCATAGCGGGAGGGGGCAATGAGCAGTTCTTC,CASSQGIAGGGNEQFF
NA,NA,TRBJ2-5,TRBV7-2,TGTGCCAGCAGCTTAGGAACGAATCAAGAGACCCAGTACTTC,CASSLGTNQETQYF
NA,few,TRBJ1-3,TRBV4-3,TGCGCCAGCAGCCAAGATTGGACCGGTTACATATCTGGAAACACCATATATTTT,CASSQDWTGYISGNTIYF
TRBD2,NA,TRBJ2-7,TRBV20-1,TGCAGTGCGTTACGCGGGAGCTACGAGCAGTACTTC,CSALRGSYEQYF
NA,few,TRBJ2-7,TRBV2,TGTGCCAGCAGTGAAGGGAACTCCTCCTACGAGCAGTACTTC,CASSEGNSSYEQYF
NA,few,TRBJ2-3,TRBV6-2/TRBV6-3,TGTGCCAGCAGTTACGTCGCAGATACGCAGTATTTT,CASSYVADTQYF
NA,few,TRBJ2-7,TRBV27,TGTGCCAGCAGCCATGGGCGGTCCTACGAGCAGTACTTC,CASSHGRSYEQYF
TRBD1,NA,TRBJ2-1,TRBV6-2/TRBV6-3,TGTGCCAGCAGTTACCCCCCAGACAGGGATCGGAATGAGCAGTTCTTC,CASSYPPDRDRNEQFF
NA,few,TRBJ2-7,TRBV20-1,TGCAGTGGTGGAAATCCGGGACTCCTGTCCGAGCAGTACTTC,CSGGNPGLLSEQYF